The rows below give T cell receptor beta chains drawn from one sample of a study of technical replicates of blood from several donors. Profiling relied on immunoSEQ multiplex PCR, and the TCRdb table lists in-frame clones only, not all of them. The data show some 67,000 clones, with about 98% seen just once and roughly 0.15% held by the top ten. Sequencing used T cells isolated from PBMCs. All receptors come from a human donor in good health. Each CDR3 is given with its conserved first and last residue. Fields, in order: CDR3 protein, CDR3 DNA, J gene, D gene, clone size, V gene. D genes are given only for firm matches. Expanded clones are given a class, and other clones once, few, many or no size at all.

CDR3aa: CASSFHRNTEAFF
CDR3nt: TGTGCCAGCAGCTTCCACAGGAACACTGAAGCTTTCTTT
j_gene: TRBJ1-1
d_gene: -
abundance: -
v_gene: TRBV11-2

CDR3aa: CASSPLGDRGSYGYTF
CDR3nt: TGTGCCAGCAGCCCCCTGGGTGATAGGGGCAGCTATGGCTACACCTTC
j_gene: TRBJ1-2
d_gene: -
abundance: -
v_gene: TRBV5-6

CDR3aa: CASSWIGSQNTIYF
CDR3nt: TGTGCCAGCAGCTGGATAGGGAGCCAAAACACCATATATTTT
j_gene: TRBJ1-3
d_gene: -
abundance: -
v_gene: TRBV11-2

CDR3aa: CASSLAGGINTGELFF
CDR3nt: TGTGCCAGCAGCTTGGCCGGGGGGATCAACACCGGGGAGCTGTTTTTT
j_gene: TRBJ2-2
d_gene: TRBD2
abundance: -
v_gene: TRBV5-4

CDR3aa: CASTATGERNGYTF
CDR3nt: TGTGCCAGCACCGCGACAGGGGAAAGGAATGGCTACACCTTC
j_gene: TRBJ1-2
d_gene: TRBD1
abundance: -
v_gene: TRBV25-1

CDR3aa: CAWSFRLDEKLFF
CDR3nt: TGTGCCTGGAGCTTTAGGCTAGATGAAAAACTGTTTTTT
j_gene: TRBJ1-4
d_gene: -
abundance: -
v_gene: TRBV30

CDR3aa: CASSRGGGTYEQYF
CDR3nt: TGTGCCAGCAGCAGAGGCGGGGGAACCTACGAGCAGTACTTC
j_gene: TRBJ2-7
d_gene: TRBD2
abundance: -
v_gene: TRBV6-5

CDR3aa: CASSYDSTSGRGSEFF
CDR3nt: TGTGCCAGCAGTTACGATTCCACTAGCGGGAGAGGTTCGGAGTTCTTC
j_gene: TRBJ2-1
d_gene: TRBD2
abundance: -
v_gene: TRBV6-5

CDR3aa: CASSLVSGISEFF
CDR3nt: TGTGCCAGCAGCTTAGTCTCAGGGATCAGCGAGTTCTTC
j_gene: TRBJ2-1
d_gene: -
abundance: -
v_gene: TRBV13

CDR3aa: CASSSSSTYEQYF
CDR3nt: TGTGCCAGCAGCTCCTCGAGTACCTACGAGCAGTACTTC
j_gene: TRBJ2-7
d_gene: -
abundance: few
v_gene: TRBV11-3

CDR3aa: CATSRDALAGVQVSDEQFF
CDR3nt: TGTGCCACCAGCAGAGATGCCCTAGCGGGAGTCCAAGTTTCCGATGAGCAGTTCTTC
j_gene: TRBJ2-1
d_gene: TRBD2
abundance: once
v_gene: TRBV15

CDR3aa: CSVILGGGGEAFF
CDR3nt: TGCAGCGTCATACTAGGGGGCGGCGGAGAAGCTTTCTTT
j_gene: TRBJ1-1
d_gene: TRBD1
abundance: -
v_gene: TRBV29-1

CDR3aa: CSVAQGYSNQPQHF
CDR3nt: TGCAGCGTTGCGCAGGGATATAGCAATCAGCCCCAGCATTTT
j_gene: TRBJ1-5
d_gene: -
abundance: -
v_gene: TRBV29-1

CDR3aa: CASSRTRGSYEQYF
CDR3nt: TGTGCCAGCAGCCGAACGAGGGGGTCCTACGAGCAGTACTTC
j_gene: TRBJ2-7
d_gene: -
abundance: -
v_gene: TRBV11-2

CDR3aa: CASSLPGIYEQYF
CDR3nt: TGTGCCAGCAGCTTGCCAGGGATATACGAGCAGTACTTC
j_gene: TRBJ2-7
d_gene: -
abundance: -
v_gene: TRBV5-4

CDR3aa: CASSSGQEGELFF
CDR3nt: TGTGCCAGTAGTAGCGGACAGGAAGGGGAGCTGTTTTTT
j_gene: TRBJ2-2
d_gene: TRBD1
abundance: -
v_gene: TRBV19

CDR3aa: CASSKDRGRFDYGYTF
CDR3nt: TGTGCCAGCAGCAAGGACAGGGGCCGCTTTGACTATGGCTACACCTTC
j_gene: TRBJ1-2
d_gene: TRBD1
abundance: -
v_gene: TRBV11-2

CDR3aa: CASSYSKEAFF
CDR3nt: TGTGCCAGCAGCTATTCAAAAGAAGCTTTCTTT
j_gene: TRBJ1-1
d_gene: -
abundance: -
v_gene: TRBV5-6

CDR3aa: CASSLGAVF
CDR3nt: TGTGCCAGCAGCCTCGGAGCCGTTTTT
j_gene: TRBJ1-4
d_gene: -
abundance: -
v_gene: TRBV3-1/TRBV3-2

CDR3aa: CASSFWDSHAYGYTF
CDR3nt: TGTGCCAGCAGCTTCTGGGACAGTCATGCCTATGGCTACACCTTC
j_gene: TRBJ1-2
d_gene: TRBD1
abundance: -
v_gene: TRBV9

CDR3aa: CASSPRETSSKNIQYF
CDR3nt: TGCGCCAGCAGCCCCCGAGAGACTAGCTCTAAAAACATTCAGTACTTC
j_gene: TRBJ2-4
d_gene: TRBD2
abundance: -
v_gene: TRBV4-1

CDR3aa: CASSFQQTNEQFF
CDR3nt: TGTGCCAGCAGCTTCCAACAGACCAATGAGCAGTTCTTC
j_gene: TRBJ2-1
d_gene: -
abundance: once
v_gene: TRBV13

CDR3aa: CASSPPGTGYNEQFF
CDR3nt: TGTGCTAGCAGCCCGCCAGGGACAGGCTACAATGAGCAGTTCTTC
j_gene: TRBJ2-1
d_gene: TRBD1
abundance: -
v_gene: TRBV7-7